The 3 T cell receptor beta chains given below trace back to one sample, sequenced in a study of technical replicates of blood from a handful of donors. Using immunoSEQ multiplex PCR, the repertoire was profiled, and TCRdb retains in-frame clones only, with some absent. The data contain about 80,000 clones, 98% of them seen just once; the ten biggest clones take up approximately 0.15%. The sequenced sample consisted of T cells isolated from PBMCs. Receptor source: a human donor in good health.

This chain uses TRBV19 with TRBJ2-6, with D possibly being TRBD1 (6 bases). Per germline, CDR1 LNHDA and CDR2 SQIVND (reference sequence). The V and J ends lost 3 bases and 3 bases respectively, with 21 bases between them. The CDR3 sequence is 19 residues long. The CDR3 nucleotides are TGTGCCAGTAGTATCCGGCACGCCCCTGGGGGCGGTGGGGCCAACGTCCTGACTTTC. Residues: CASSIRHAPGGGGANVLTF.

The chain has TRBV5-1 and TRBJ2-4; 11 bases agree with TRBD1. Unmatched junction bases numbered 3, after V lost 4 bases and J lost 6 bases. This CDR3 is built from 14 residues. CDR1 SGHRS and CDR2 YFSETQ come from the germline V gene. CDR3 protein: CASSGGTGGNIQYF. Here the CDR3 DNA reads TGCGCCAGCAGCGGCGGGACAGGGGGAAACATTCAGTACTTC.

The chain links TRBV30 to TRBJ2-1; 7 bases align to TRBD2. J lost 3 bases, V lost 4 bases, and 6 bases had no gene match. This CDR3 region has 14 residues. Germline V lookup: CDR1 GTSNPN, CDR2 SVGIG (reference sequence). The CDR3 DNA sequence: TGTGCCTGGAACTGGGGGGGGAGCTACAATGAGCAGTTCTTC. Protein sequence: CAWNWGGSYNEQFF.